This entry lists 5 T cell receptor beta chains sequenced from one sample in a study of graft-versus-host responses after intestinal transplantation. These receptors have no known antigen. Clones were read by immunoSEQ multiplex PCR, and TCRdb kept only the in-frame ones, dropping some. The sample lists 90,000 to 130,000 clones; roughly 93% were seen once. The specimen was unstimulated CD8+ T cells sorted from spleen or lymph node cells, collected before transplant. These receptors were taken from a human donor who was the organ donor for an intestinal transplant.

This chain links TRBV29-1 with TRBJ2-7, with 12 bases that match TRBD2. CDR1 and CDR2 from the germline V gene are SQVTM and ANQGSEA. Germline trimming cut 6 bases from V and 4 bases from J; bases unmatched to any gene: 4. The CDR3 sequence is 13 residues long. The CDR3: CSVTSGRGYEQYF. The CDR3 DNA sequence: TGCAGCGTGACTAGCGGGAGAGGGTACGAGCAGTACTTC.

The chain uses TRBV11-2 and TRBJ2-7, with D unresolved. V was cut by 5 bases and J by 6 bases, with 17 bases left in between. Germline CDR1 reads SGHAT; CDR2 reads FQNNGV. This CDR3 is 14 amino acids long. CDR3 coding DNA: TGTGCCAGCAGCCCACTCCGTGCCCCTGGCGAGCAGTACTTC. Its protein product is CASSPLRAPGEQYF.

The genes are TRBV28 and TRBJ1-2; D call uncertain. V shed 3 bases and J shed 4 bases, with 12 bases lying between them. The CDR3 spans 14 residues. The germline V gene has CDR1 MDHEN and CDR2 SYDVKM. The CDR3 protein is CASSFARVSYGYTF. The CDR3 nucleotides read TGTGCCAGCAGTTTTGCAAGGGTTAGCTATGGCTACACCTTC.

The chain couples TRBV6-5 to TRBJ2-7; D call uncertain. This CDR3 contains 12 residues. V shed 6 bases and J shed 1 base, with 7 bases lying between them. Looked up from germline, CDR1 is MNHEY and CDR2 is SVGAGI. The CDR3 sequence is CASRERSYEQYF. In DNA form, the CDR3 reads TGTGCCAGCAGGGAACGGTCCTACGAGCAGTACTTC.

J is TRBJ2-7 and V is TRBV2, with a tentative D call TRBD2 (7 bases). Trimming removed 8 bases at V and 0 bases at J, with 14 bases between. CDR3 length: 14 amino acids. The germline V gene encodes CDR1 SNHLY and CDR2 FYNNEI. The CDR3 region is CASGGDTSSYEQYF. CDR3 bases: TGTGCCAGCGGGGGGGACACAAGCTCCTACGAGCAGTACTTC.